This passage covers 6 T cell receptor beta chains from one sample sequenced in a study of early T cells in non-severe SARS-CoV-2 infection. TCRdb passed the 5' RACE reads through MiXCR, listing each CDR3 protein once. This table has 75,000 to 80,000 distinct CDR3 sequences, 15% to 20% appearing once. Input material: whole blood. These receptors were collected from an adult who was a healthcare worker with PCR-confirmed SARS-CoV-2 infection or an uninfected control (not recorded which).

A note on this clonotype: This may be a read error: a much more frequent sequence differs by one nucleotide. The J gene is TRBJ2-7, the V gene TRBV7-9; either TRBD1 or TRBD2 may supply D (6 bases each). The CDR3 spans 14 residues. CDR1 and CDR2 (germline): SEHNR, FQNEAQ (reference sequence). The CDR3, as DNA: TGTACCAGCAGCCCAACGGGGGCTTTCTACGAGCAGTACTTC. It specifies CTSSPTGAFYEQYF.

This clonotype was seen more than once but under ten times. The genes are TRBV6-5 and TRBJ1-6; 7 bases match TRBD1. The CDR3 totals 14 residues. Trimming cost V 6 bases and J 14 bases; bases outside gene matches: 13. CDR1 is MNHEY, CDR2 SVGAGI, per germline. The CDR3 here is CASRRDRAWAALHF. For the CDR3, the DNA is TGTGCCAGCAGACGAGACAGGGCTTGGGCGGCCCTCCACTTT.

Only a few counts were recorded for this clonotype. The V gene is TRBV24-1, the J gene TRBJ1-4; D is undetermined. This CDR3 contains 14 residues. The germline V and J ends were trimmed by 8 bases and 5 bases, with 14 bases remaining between them. The germline CDR1 and CDR2 sequences are KGHDR and SFDVKD. The CDR3 DNA is TGTGCCACCACCAAGAGACAAGCGAATGAAAAACTGTTTTTT. It codes for CATTKRQANEKLFF.

The chain combines TRBV5-5 with TRBJ1-6, with D possibly matching TRBD1 (6 bases). Between the trimmed V and J ends, which lost 1 base and 7 bases, there was a span of 12 bases. CDR1 is SGHKS and CDR2 is YYEKEE in the germline V gene (reference sequence). The CDR3 is 15 amino acids. Here the CDR3 reads CASSLWGPVNSPLHF. CDR3 sequence (DNA): TGTGCCAGCAGCTTGTGGGGGCCAGTAAATTCACCCCTCCACTTT.

This clonotype has a count of ten or more. The DNA of the CDR3 is TGTGCCAGCAGCTACACATCGGGACAGACCTATGGCTACACCTTC. Translating gives CASSYTSGQTYGYTF. The V call is TRBV7-9, the J call TRBJ1-2, with 7 bases aligning to TRBD1. The germline CDR1 and CDR2 sequences are SEHNR and FQNEAQ (reference sequence). Unmatched junction bases numbered 9, after V lost 4 bases and J lost 4 bases. CDR3 length: 15 amino acids.

The chain links TRBV21-1 to TRBJ2-7; no DNA check was done on the table's D call, TRBD2. TRBV21-1 is classified as a pseudogene. This CDR3 has 17 amino acids. CDR3 sequence (DNA): TGTGCCAGCAGCAAGCCCTCGGGGGACGGCGTCTCCTACGAGCAGTACTTC. As protein: CASSKPSGDGVSYEQYF.